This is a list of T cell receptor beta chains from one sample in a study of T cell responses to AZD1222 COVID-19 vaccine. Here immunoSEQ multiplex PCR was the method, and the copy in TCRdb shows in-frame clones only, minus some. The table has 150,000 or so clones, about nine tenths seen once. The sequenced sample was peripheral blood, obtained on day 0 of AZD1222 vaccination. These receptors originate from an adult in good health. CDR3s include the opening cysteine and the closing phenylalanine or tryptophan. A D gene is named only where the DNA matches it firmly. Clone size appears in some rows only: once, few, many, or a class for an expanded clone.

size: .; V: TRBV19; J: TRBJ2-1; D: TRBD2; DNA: TGTGCCAGTAGATGGACTAGCGGGAGTCACGGTGAGCAGTTCTTC; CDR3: CASRWTSGSHGEQFF
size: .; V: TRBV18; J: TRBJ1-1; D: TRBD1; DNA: TGTGCCAGCTCACCGGACAGGGGACTAAACACTGAAGCTTTCTTT; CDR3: CASSPDRGLNTEAFF
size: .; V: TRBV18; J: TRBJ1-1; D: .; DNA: TGTGCCAGCTCACCACCGGCAGGATCTCGGAACACTGAAGCTTTCTTT; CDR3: CASSPPAGSRNTEAFF
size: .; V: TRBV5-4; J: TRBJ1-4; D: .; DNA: TGTGCCAGCAGCAGGGGGTTTAATGAAAAACTGTTTTTT; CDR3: CASSRGFNEKLFF
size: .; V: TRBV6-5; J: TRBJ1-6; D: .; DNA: TGTGCCAGCACCGCAGGGTATTCACCCCTCCACTTT; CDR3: CASTAGYSPLHF
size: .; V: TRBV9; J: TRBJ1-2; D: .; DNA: TGTGCCAGCAGCGTAGGACAGAACTATGGCTACACCTTC; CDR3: CASSVGQNYGYTF
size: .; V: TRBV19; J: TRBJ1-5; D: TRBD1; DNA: TGTGCCAGTAGTATAGTGGGACAGGGGATGCAGCCCCAGCATTTT; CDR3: CASSIVGQGMQPQHF
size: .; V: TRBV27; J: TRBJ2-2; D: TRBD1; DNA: TGTGCCAGCAGTTACAGGGGGCTGGTGGTGACCGGGGAGCTGTTTTTT; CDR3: CASSYRGLVVTGELFF
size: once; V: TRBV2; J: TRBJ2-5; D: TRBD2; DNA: TGTGCCAGCAGTGGACTAGCGGGAATGGGGACCCAGTACTTC; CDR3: CASSGLAGMGTQYF
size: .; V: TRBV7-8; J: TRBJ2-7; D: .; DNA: TGTGCCAGCAGCTTAGCGCTATCGGATTCCGTCCACGAGCAGTACTTC; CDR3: CASSLALSDSVHEQYF
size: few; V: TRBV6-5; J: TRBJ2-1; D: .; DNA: TGTGCCAGCAGTTCTCAGGCGGGTTTCGTAAATGAGCAGTTCTTC; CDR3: CASSSQAGFVNEQFF
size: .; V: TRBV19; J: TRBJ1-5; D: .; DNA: TGTGCCAGTACTAGAGGGGGGGGCCGAAATCAGCCCCAGCATTTT; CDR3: CASTRGGGRNQPQHF
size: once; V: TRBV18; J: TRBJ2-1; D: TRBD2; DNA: TGTGCCAGCTCCCAACTAGCGGGAGGCTCCTACAATGAGCAGTTCTTC; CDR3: CASSQLAGGSYNEQFF
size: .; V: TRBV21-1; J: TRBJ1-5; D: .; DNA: TGTGCCAGCAGCAAAGGGGTCAGGGGGTTACACCTTAGCAATCAGCCCCAGCATTTT; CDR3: CASSKGVRGLHLSNQPQHF
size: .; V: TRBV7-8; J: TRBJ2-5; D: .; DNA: TGTGCCAGCAGCTTAGCGGGGGGTTGGGAGACCCAGTACTTC; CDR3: CASSLAGGWETQYF
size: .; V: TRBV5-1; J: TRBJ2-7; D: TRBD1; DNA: TGCGCCAGCAGCTCCACCGGGACAGGGGGGTACGAGCAGTACTTC; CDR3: CASSSTGTGGYEQYF
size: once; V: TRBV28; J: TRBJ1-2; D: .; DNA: TGTGCCACGACGACCGGATATGGCTACACCTTC; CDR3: CATTTGYGYTF
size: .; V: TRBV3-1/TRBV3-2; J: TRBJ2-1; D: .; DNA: TGTGCCAGCAGCCTCCCGCAGGGTGGGGGTGAGCAGTTCTTC; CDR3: CASSLPQGGGEQFF